The clone carrying this T cell receptor (beta chain) showed up just a few times. This specimen belongs to a study of blood T cell repertoires in COVID-19. Study summary: Sites in the United States, Italy and Spain provided acute and convalescent COVID-19 samples. Sources were T cells, B-cell-depleted T cells, or PBMCs; the material itself was cDNA or gDNA.

V dropped 3 bases and J dropped 6 bases, with 15 bases sitting between them. The CDR3 is 14 residues long. Germline CDR1 LNHDA, CDR2 SQIVND (reference sequence). Sequencing used immunoSEQ multiplex PCR; TCRdb keeps in-frame clones, though not all of them. The sample has some 70,000 clones, about four fifths seen once; the top ten hold 20% to 25%. The sequenced material came from peripheral blood. The chain carries TRBV19 and TRBJ2-7; no reliable D call. The sequence came from a woman aged 70-85 years with acute or convalescent COVID-19. The CDR3 DNA is TGTGCCAGTAGTATGTATGAGTCCCTAGGCGAGCAGTACTTC. Translation gives CASSMYESLGEQYF. Supplemented by reference TRBV19 and TRBJ2-7, the full variable domain reads DGGITQSPKYLFRKEGQNVTLSCEQNLNHDAMYWYRQDPGQGLRLIYYSQIVNDFQKGDIAEGYSVSREKKESFPLTVTSAQKNPTAFYLCASSMYESLGEQYFGPGTRLTVT.